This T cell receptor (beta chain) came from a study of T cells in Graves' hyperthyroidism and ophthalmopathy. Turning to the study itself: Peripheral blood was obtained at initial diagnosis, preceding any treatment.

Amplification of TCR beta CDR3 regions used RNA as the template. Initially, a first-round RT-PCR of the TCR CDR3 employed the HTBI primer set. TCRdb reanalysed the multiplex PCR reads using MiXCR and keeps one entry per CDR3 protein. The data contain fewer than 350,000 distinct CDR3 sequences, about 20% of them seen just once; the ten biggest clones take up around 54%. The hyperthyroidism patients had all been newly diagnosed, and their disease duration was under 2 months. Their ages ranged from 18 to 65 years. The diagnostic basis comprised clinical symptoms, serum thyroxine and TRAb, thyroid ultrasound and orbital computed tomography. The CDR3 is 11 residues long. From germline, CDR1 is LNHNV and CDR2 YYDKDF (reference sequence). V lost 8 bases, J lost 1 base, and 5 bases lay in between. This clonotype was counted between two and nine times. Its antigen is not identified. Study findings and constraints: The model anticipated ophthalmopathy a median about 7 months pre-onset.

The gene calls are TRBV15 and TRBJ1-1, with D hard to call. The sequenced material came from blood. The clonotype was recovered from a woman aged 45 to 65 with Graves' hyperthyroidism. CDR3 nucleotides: TGTGCCACCGGCCGGAACACTGAAGCTTTCTTT. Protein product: CATGRNTEAFF.